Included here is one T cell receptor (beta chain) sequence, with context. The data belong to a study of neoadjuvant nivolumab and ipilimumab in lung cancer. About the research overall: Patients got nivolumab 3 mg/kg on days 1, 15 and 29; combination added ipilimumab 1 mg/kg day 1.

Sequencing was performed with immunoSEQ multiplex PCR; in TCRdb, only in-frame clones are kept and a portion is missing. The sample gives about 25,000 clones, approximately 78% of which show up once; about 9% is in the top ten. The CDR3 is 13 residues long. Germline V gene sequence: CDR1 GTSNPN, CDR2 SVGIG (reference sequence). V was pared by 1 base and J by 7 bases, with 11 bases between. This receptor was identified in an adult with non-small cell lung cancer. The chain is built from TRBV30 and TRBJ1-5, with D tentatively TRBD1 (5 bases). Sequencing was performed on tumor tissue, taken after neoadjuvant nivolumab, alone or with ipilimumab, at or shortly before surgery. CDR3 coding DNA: TGTGCCTGGAGTGCCCAGGAGGGGCAGCCCCAGCATTTT. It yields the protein CAWSAQEGQPQHF.